The 25 T cell receptor beta chains below come from one sample, sequenced in a study of blood T cell repertoires in COVID-19. Produced via immunoSEQ multiplex PCR; TCRdb's table is partial and in-frame only. Among about 350,000 clones listed, roughly nine tenths were seen once. Sequencing was done on a sample of peripheral blood. Receptor source: a woman aged 55-70 years with COVID-19, enrolled during active disease.

Remarks on this clone: One end of the junction varies from germline; a read error may be responsible. This chain uses TRBV15 with TRBJ1-1, with D unresolved. Germline CDR1 is LNHNV and CDR2 is YYDKDF (reference sequence). The CDR3 runs 13 residues. CDR3 sequence reads: CATTRDMNTEAFF. CDR3 DNA: TGTGCCACCACCAGAGACATGAACACTGAAGCTTTCTTT.

This clone came up once. V gene TRBV5-6 combines with J gene TRBJ2-3; 7 bases fit TRBD2. CDR1 is SGHDT and CDR2 is YYEEEE in the germline V gene. The CDR3 has 15 amino acids. J gave up 6 bases and V 6 bases, and 13 bases lay outside the gene matches. The CDR3 here is CASNAGDLGWDTQYF. In DNA form, the CDR3 reads TGTGCCAGCAACGCGGGGGACCTGGGGTGGGATACGCAGTATTTT.

The rearrangement links TRBV7-9 to TRBJ2-1, with 12 nucleotides matching TRBD2. The ends lost 5 bases at V and 7 bases at J; junction bases unmatched: 18. CDR1 and CDR2 from the germline V gene are SEHNR and FQNEAQ (reference sequence). The CDR3 has 19 residues. The CDR3 coding sequence is TGTGCCAGCAGCGTATGGTTCGTCGGGCGACTAGCGGGGGAAAATGAGCAGTTCTTC. It translates to CASSVWFVGRLAGENEQFF.

This clone appeared once. This chain joins TRBV5-4 and TRBJ1-1; tentatively, D is TRBD1 (5 bases). The CDR3 is 18 amino acids. Deletions cut 2 bases from V and 1 base from J, with 21 bases between. From germline, CDR1 is SGHNT and CDR2 YYREEE (reference sequence). CDR3 sequence: CASSLATGRSRRNTEAFF. For the CDR3, the DNA is TGTGCCAGCAGCTTAGCCACAGGAAGATCTCGGCGGAACACTGAAGCTTTCTTT. Full variable domain (missing parts from reference TRBV5-4 and TRBJ1-1): ETGVTQSPTHLIKTRGQQVTLRCSSQSGHNTVSWYQQALGQGPQFIFQYYREEENGRGNFPPRFSGLQFPNYSSELNVNALELDDSALYLCASSLATGRSRRNTEAFFGQGTRLTVV.

The chain links TRBV3-1 (or the pseudogene TRBV3-2) to TRBJ1-2, with D hard to call. Deletions cut 2 bases from V and 3 bases from J, with 7 bases between. The germline V gene encodes CDR1 LGHDT and CDR2 YNNKEL (reference sequence). The CDR3 totals 13 residues. CDR3 nucleotide sequence: TGTGCCAGCAGCCAAAACAGCTACTATGGCTACACCTTC. Protein product: CASSQNSYYGYTF.

The chain uses TRBV6-5 and TRBJ2-7; 7 nucleotides align to TRBD1. CDR1 and CDR2 (germline): MNHEY, SVGAGI. With 7 bases clipped from V and 2 bases from J, the junction kept 5 bases outside the gene matches. This CDR3 region has 13 residues. The DNA for the CDR3 is TGTGCCAGCACGACAGGGCCAGCCTACGAGCAGTACTTC. This sequence encodes CASTTGPAYEQYF.

In DNA, the CDR3 is TGTGCCAGCAGTCCGGCGGGGGGTCGGGGCACCGGGGAGCTGTTTTTT. The encoded protein is CASSPAGGRGTGELFF. This chain links TRBV2 with TRBJ2-2, with 8 bases fitting TRBD2. The length of the CDR3 is 16 residues. CDR1 and CDR2 (germline): SNHLY, FYNNEI. Losses at the gene ends were 5 bases for V and 4 bases for J; bases not matched to a gene: 9.

The chain is built from TRBV3-1 (or the pseudogene TRBV3-2) and TRBJ1-2; D call uncertain. The CDR3 spans 14 residues. Germline V lookup: CDR1 LGHDT, CDR2 YNNKEL (reference sequence). V was cut by 4 bases and J by 8 bases, with 17 bases left in between. As DNA, the CDR3 is TGTGCCAGCAGCCCCCTCGGACCCCCGGGAGGCTACACCTTC. This codes for CASSPLGPPGGYTF.

The sample holds one count of this clone. This rearrangement joins TRBV3-1 (or the pseudogene TRBV3-2) to TRBJ1-1; D may be TRBD1 (6 bases). The V end lost 4 bases, the J end lost 3 bases, and 12 bases lay between the germline ends. This CDR3 contains 14 residues. Germline assignment: CDR1 LGHDT and CDR2 YNNKEL (reference sequence). The CDR3 DNA sequence: TGTGCCAGCAGCCCACAGGGTCGGGACACTGAAGCTTTCTTT. Protein product: CASSPQGRDTEAFF.

The J gene is TRBJ1-1, the V gene TRBV30; 7 nucleotides agree with TRBD1. Germline lookup yields CDR1 GTSNPN and CDR2 SVGIG (reference sequence). J lost 2 bases, V lost 0 bases, and 6 bases had no gene match. There are 15 residues in the CDR3. The CDR3 protein is CAWSVLDRPNTEAFF. CDR3 nucleotides: TGTGCCTGGAGTGTACTGGACAGGCCCAACACTGAAGCTTTCTTT.

V gene TRBV28 combines with J gene TRBJ1-4; weak D call: TRBD1 (5 bases). From germline, CDR1 is MDHEN and CDR2 SYDVKM. V was trimmed by 6 bases and J by 5 bases, leaving 16 bases between them. This CDR3 comprises 15 residues. CDR3 in amino acids: CASRAGGGGNEKLFF. The CDR3 DNA sequence: TGTGCCAGCAGAGCCGGTGGGGGGGGAAATGAAAAACTGTTTTTT.

V is TRBV29-1 and J is TRBJ2-6; D remains unclear. The length of the CDR3 is 15 residues. Germline V lookup: CDR1 SQVTM, CDR2 ANQGSEA. V lost 4 bases to trimming and J lost 4 bases, with 14 bases between them. In DNA form, the CDR3 reads TGCAGCGTTGGTGCAGGCAACTGGGGGGCCAACGTCCTGACTTTC. Protein sequence: CSVGAGNWGANVLTF.

The rearrangement links TRBV5-1 to TRBJ2-5, with D possibly being TRBD1 (5 bases). Germline CDR1 is SGHRS and CDR2 is YFSETQ. V was clipped by 4 bases and J by 5 bases, with 18 bases between them. This CDR3 has 15 amino acids. In nucleotides, the CDR3 is TGCGCCAGCAGCAATCGGACAACCCGTGGGGAGACCCAGTACTTC. Translated, it gives CASSNRTTRGETQYF. The full variable domain, in which reference TRBV5-1 and TRBJ2-5 provide the parts outside the CDR3, is KAGVTQTPRYLIKTRGQQVTLSCSPISGHRSVSWYQQTPGQGLQFLFEYFSETQRNKGNFPGRFSGRQFSNSRSEMNVSTLELGDSALYLCASSNRTTRGETQYFGPGTRLLVL.

V is TRBV7-9 and J is TRBJ2-1; no clear D. Germline CDR1 reads SEHNR; CDR2 reads FQNEAQ (reference sequence). The CDR3 contains 13 residues. Deletions cut 4 bases from V and 9 bases from J, with 13 bases between. CDR3: CASSWSLPGEQFF. The CDR3 DNA sequence: TGTGCCAGCAGCTGGAGTCTGCCCGGTGAGCAGTTCTTC.

The CDR3 loop reads CAWTTKGRQNEQFF. DNA for the CDR3: TGTGCCTGGACTACTAAGGGGAGGCAAAATGAGCAGTTCTTC. The chain carries TRBV30 and TRBJ2-1, with D possibly matching TRBD2 (6 bases). Germline-derived CDR1 and CDR2 are GTSNPN and SVGIG (reference sequence). The CDR3 contains 14 residues. V was clipped by 4 bases and J by 7 bases, with 17 bases between them.

The chain couples TRBV9 to TRBJ2-1; no definite D call. The CDR3 has 14 amino acids. V lost 4 bases to trimming and J lost 0 bases, with 8 bases between them. The germline gives CDR1 SGDLS, CDR2 YYNGEE. Here the CDR3 DNA reads TGTGCCAGCAGCTTTCTCGGCTCCTACAATGAGCAGTTCTTC. It encodes CASSFLGSYNEQFF. The full variable domain, with the rest looked up from reference TRBV9 and TRBJ2-1, is DSGVTQTPKHLITATGQRVTLRCSPRSGDLSVYWYQQSLDQGLQFLIQYYNGEERAKGNILERFSAQQFPDLHSELNLSSLELGDSALYFCASSFLGSYNEQFFGPGTRLTVL.

This chain uses TRBV4-1 with TRBJ2-7; 11 bases are shared with TRBD1. CDR1 and CDR2 from the germline V gene are MGHRA and YSYEKL. V lost 3 bases and J lost 1; bases outside the gene matches: 8. The CDR3 consists of 17 residues. As DNA, the CDR3 is TGCGCCAGCAGCCAGGCCCGGGACAGGGGGATTTCCTACGAGCAGTACTTC. Translating it yields CASSQARDRGISYEQYF.

The chain carries TRBV27 and TRBJ1-2; D not certain. V was trimmed by 6 bases and J by 2 bases, leaving 16 bases between them. This CDR3 is built from 15 residues. CDR1 is MNHEY, CDR2 SMNVEV, per germline (reference sequence). CDR3 in amino acids: CASSPAQTRNYGYTF. In DNA, the CDR3 is TGTGCCAGCAGCCCCGCACAGACAAGAAACTATGGCTACACCTTC.

This chain joins TRBV2 and TRBJ1-5; 8 bases are shared with TRBD1. Germline CDR1 and CDR2: SNHLY and FYNNEI. CDR3 length: 14 amino acids. V was pared by 5 bases and J by 5 bases, with 5 bases of the junction left unmatched. The CDR3 sequence: CASSLDRDYQPQHF. The CDR3 DNA is TGTGCCAGCAGTTTGGACAGGGACTATCAGCCCCAGCATTTT.

The J gene is TRBJ1-2, the V gene TRBV9; a weak D match, TRBD1 (5 bases). CDR3 length: 15 amino acids. Germline values: CDR1 SGDLS, CDR2 YYNGEE. V lost 4 bases to trimming and J lost 5 bases, with 18 bases between them. The CDR3: CASSFRDGGGYGYTF. The CDR3 region has the DNA TGTGCCAGCAGCTTCCGGGACGGCGGGGGGTATGGCTACACCTTC.

Details on this clone: Other DNA sequences in this specimen translate into the identical CDR3. The chain joins TRBV3-1 (or the pseudogene TRBV3-2) to TRBJ1-4, with 8 positions matching TRBD1. The CDR3 extends over 14 amino acids. CDR1 and CDR2 (germline): LGHDT, YNNKEL (reference sequence). The J segment lost 8 bases and the V segment lost 4 bases, leaving 6 bases of the junction unmatched. CDR3 coding DNA: TGTGCCAGCAGCCTCGGACAGGGCCGGGAAAAACTGTTTTTT. This encodes CASSLGQGREKLFF.

Here the CDR3 reads CAWSEGGGYTF. CDR3 in DNA: TGTGCCTGGAGTGAAGGAGGAGGCTACACCTTC. The chain is built from TRBV30 and TRBJ1-2; D not resolved. The CDR3 consists of 11 residues. The V end lost 1 base, the J end lost 8 bases, and 8 bases lay between the germline ends. Germline values: CDR1 GTSNPN, CDR2 SVGIG (reference sequence).

The chain joins TRBV27 to TRBJ1-2; D uncertain. This CDR3 has 16 residues. The germline V gene encodes CDR1 MNHEY and CDR2 SMNVEV (reference sequence). Trimming shortened V by 7 bases and J by 5 bases, and 23 bases separated the two germline ends. CDR3 residues: CASTPSVAETSYGYTF. CDR3 in DNA: TGTGCCAGCACCCCCTCCGTGGCAGAAACCTCTTATGGCTACACCTTC.

The chain joins TRBV29-1 to TRBJ2-5; D is ambiguous. With 4 bases removed from V and 4 bases from J, the gap between germline ends came to 4 bases. The germline gives CDR1 SQVTM, CDR2 ANQGSEA. The CDR3 totals 10 residues. The CDR3 nucleotides read TGCAGCGTTGGGGCAGAGACCCAGTACTTC. It yields the protein CSVGAETQYF.

V is TRBV5-5 and J is TRBJ1-5; possible D gene TRBD1, 5 bases. The length of the CDR3 is 14 residues. V was pared by 2 bases and J by 7 bases, with 13 bases between. Germline CDR1 is SGHKS and CDR2 is YYEKEE (reference sequence). In DNA form, the CDR3 reads TGTGCCAGCAGCTTAGGCGGGGCCGGGCAGCCCCAGCATTTT. Amino acid sequence: CASSLGGAGQPQHF.